This T cell receptor (beta chain) was obtained from a study of cytomegalovirus exposure and HLA in healthy donors. Whole-study results and caveats: A later analysis found TCR association rates differed by HLA locus, highest for DRB1 and lowest for HLA-C. Several V segments, TRBV6-2 and TRBV6-3 among them, could not be told apart and were dropped. Most sequenced TCRs were rare (though some public TCRs occurred in many donors). Roughly uniform sequencing depth across donors was assumed, possibly incorrectly.

Of note for this clone: The antigen is not known.

PCR was performed using 60 Vbeta and 13 Jbeta primers. Data came from immunoSEQ multiplex PCR; TCRdb stores just in-frame clones and leaves some out. The sample holds under 80,000 clones; less than 80% are singletons and the top ten take roughly 7.2%. Trimming removed 0 bases at V and 0 bases at J, with 12 bases between. The CDR3 contains 16 residues. Germline-derived CDR1 and CDR2 are MGHRA and YSYEKL. This chain links TRBV4-1 with TRBJ2-7, with D uncertain. This receptor was taken from a woman in her forties in good health and CMV-seronegative. The material sequenced was PBMCs. CDR3 protein: CASSQDISVSSYEQYF. In nucleotides, the CDR3 is TGCGCCAGCAGCCAAGATATCTCGGTGAGCTCCTACGAGCAGTACTTC.